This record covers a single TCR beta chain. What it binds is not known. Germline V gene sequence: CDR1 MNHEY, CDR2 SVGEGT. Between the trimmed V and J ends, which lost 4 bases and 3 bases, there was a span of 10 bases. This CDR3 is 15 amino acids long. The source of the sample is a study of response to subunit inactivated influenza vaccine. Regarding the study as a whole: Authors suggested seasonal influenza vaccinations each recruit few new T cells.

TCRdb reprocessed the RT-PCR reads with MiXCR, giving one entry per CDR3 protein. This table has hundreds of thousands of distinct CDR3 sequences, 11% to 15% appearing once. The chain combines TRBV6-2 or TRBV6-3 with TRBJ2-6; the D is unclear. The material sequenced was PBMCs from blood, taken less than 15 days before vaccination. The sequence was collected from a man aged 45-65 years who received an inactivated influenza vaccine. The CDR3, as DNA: TGTGCCAGCAGTTCCCAGGTTCTTGGGGCCAACGTCCTGACTTTC. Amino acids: CASSSQVLGANVLTF.